The 27 T cell receptor beta chains below come from one sample, sequenced in a study of blood T cell repertoires in COVID-19. The data were produced by immunoSEQ multiplex PCR, yet TCRdb's version contains in-frame clones alone and is incomplete. Among a few hundred thousand clones listed, 70% to 90% were seen once. The sequenced sample consisted of PBMCs or T cells enriched from blood (not recorded which). The source is a woman younger than 45 who had recovered from COVID-19.

This clone was seen ten or more times. The chain has TRBV10-3 and TRBJ2-7, with a tentative D call TRBD2 (5 bases). This CDR3 spans 11 amino acids. The germline gives CDR1 ENHRY, CDR2 SYGVKD. V was pared by 6 bases and J by 9 bases, with 12 bases between. This CDR3 is CAIRTLEVQYF. The CDR3, as DNA: TGTGCCATCAGAACCCTGGAGGTGCAGTACTTC.

The rearrangement joins TRBV13 to TRBJ2-5; possible D gene TRBD1, 6 bases. The CDR3 runs 14 residues. Trimming took off 5 bases at V and 4 bases at J, with 14 bases between the two ends. Germline V gene data show CDR1 as PRHDT and CDR2 as FYEKMQ (reference sequence). CDR3: CASSVTGWTETQYF. CDR3 DNA: TGTGCCAGCAGCGTAACAGGGTGGACAGAGACCCAGTACTTC.

The chain joins TRBV5-1 to TRBJ2-1, with a tentative D call TRBD1 (6 bases). The V and J ends lost 1 base and 1 base respectively, with 9 bases between them. CDR3 length: 15 residues. Germline assignment: CDR1 SGHRS and CDR2 YFSETQ. The CDR3 loop is CASSLTGPSYNEQFF. The CDR3 bases are TGCGCCAGCAGCTTGACAGGGCCTTCCTACAATGAGCAGTTCTTC.

The DNA for the CDR3 is TGTGCCAGCAGTTTATTTCAGGGAGGAACTGAAGCTTTCTTT. This encodes CASSLFQGGTEAFF. The chain joins TRBV28 to TRBJ1-1; D might be TRBD1 (5 bases). The germline V and J ends were trimmed by 1 base and 5 bases, with 11 bases remaining between them. The length of the CDR3 is 14 residues. Per the germline V gene, CDR1 is MDHEN and CDR2 is SYDVKM.

The CDR3 bases are TGTGCCAGCTCACCGTCTAGCAATAGCAATCAGCCCCAGCATTTT. It translates to CASSPSSNSNQPQHF. This rearrangement joins TRBV18 to TRBJ1-5; no reliable D call. The CDR3 loop spans 15 amino acids. Trimming shortened V by 3 bases and J by 0 bases, and 9 bases separated the two germline ends. Germline V gene sequence: CDR1 KGHSH, CDR2 LQKENI.

This clone was seen a handful of times. The V call is TRBV5-1, the J call TRBJ1-3; 11 bases are shared with TRBD1. The trim removed 4 bases at V and 0 bases at J, leaving 9 bases unmatched. This CDR3 has 18 amino acids. Per the germline V gene, CDR1 is SGHRS and CDR2 is YFSETQ. Written as DNA, the CDR3 is TGCGCCAGCAGCGGCGCGGGACAGGGGGTTGGCTCTGGAAACACCATATATTTT. This gives the protein CASSGAGQGVGSGNTIYF.

This clone was recorded a few times. This rearrangement joins TRBV12-5 to TRBJ2-5; 8 bases match TRBD2. The CDR3 is made up of 16 amino acids. Losses at the gene ends were 3 bases for V and 4 bases for J; bases not matched to a gene: 10. Germline loops: CDR1 LGHNT, CDR2 FRNRAP. The CDR3 nucleotides are TGTGCTAGTGGTTTTGGCCAGGGCGGGGGGCGAGAGACCCAGTACTTC. Protein product: CASGFGQGGGRETQYF.

The V and J genes are TRBV25-1 and TRBJ2-3; the D gene is possibly TRBD1 (5 bases). The CDR3 runs 14 residues. Trimming removed 5 bases from V and 2 bases from J, with 11 bases in between. Germline lookup yields CDR1 MGHDK and CDR2 SYGVNS. This CDR3 is CASSTGFTTDTQYF. CDR3 coding DNA: TGTGCCAGCAGTACAGGCTTCACCACAGATACGCAGTATTTT. Full variable domain (missing parts from reference TRBV25-1 and TRBJ2-3): EADIYQTPRYLVIGTGKKITLECSQTMGHDKMYWYQQDPGMELHLIHYSYGVNSTEKGDLSSESTVSRIRTEHFPLTLESARPSHTSQYLCASSTGFTTDTQYFGPGTRLTVL.

This clone has just one count. The V call is TRBV6-5, the J call TRBJ2-2, with D unclear. The V and J ends lost 7 bases and 6 bases respectively, with 12 bases between them. This CDR3 is built from 13 residues. Germline values: CDR1 MNHEY, CDR2 SVGAGI. DNA for the CDR3: TGTGCCAGCACCCAGGTCTCACCCGGGGAGCTGTTTTTT. Its translation: CASTQVSPGELFF.

The chain employs TRBV6-5 and TRBJ1-1, with D unclear. The CDR3 is 15 residues long. Germline V gives CDR1 MNHEY, CDR2 SVGAGI. V shed 2 bases and J shed 8 bases, with 18 bases lying between them. The CDR3 bases are TGTGCCAGCAGTTACGGGAGCGGTCCCCCGGAGGAAGCTTTCTTT. It yields the protein CASSYGSGPPEEAFF.

This clone was picked up many times. The chain joins TRBV10-1 to TRBJ2-7; maybe TRBD2 (6 bases). In germline, CDR1 is WNHNN, CDR2 SYGVQD (reference sequence). The CDR3 totals 14 residues. V was trimmed by 0 bases and J by 7 bases, leaving 13 bases between them. CDR3 sequence (DNA): TGCGCCAGCAGTGAGTCTCTAGCGATGGGGGAGCAGTACTTC. This gives the protein CASSESLAMGEQYF.

The chain links TRBV15 to TRBJ1-1; 8 bases map to TRBD1. This CDR3 spans 15 amino acids. CDR1 and CDR2 (germline): LNHNV, YYDKDF (reference sequence). The V and J ends lost 0 bases and 11 bases, in that order; junction bases with no gene match: 11. The CDR3 is CATSRDGVRGRVAFF. DNA for the CDR3: TGTGCCACCAGCAGAGATGGAGTCAGGGGGCGCGTCGCTTTCTTT.

In DNA form, the CDR3 reads TGTGCCAGCAGTGAACTACAGGGGAAGGGAAACACTGAAGCTTTCTTT. This sequence encodes CASSELQGKGNTEAFF. The chain combines TRBV25-1 with TRBJ1-1, with 7 bases matching TRBD1. The CDR3 spans 16 residues. The trim removed 2 bases at V and 2 bases at J, leaving 8 bases unmatched. Germline-derived CDR1 and CDR2 are MGHDK and SYGVNS.

The chain has TRBV5-1 and TRBJ2-7; 9 bases match TRBD2. Trimming cost V 4 bases and J 3 bases; bases outside gene matches: 8. The germline gives CDR1 SGHRS, CDR2 YFSETQ. The CDR3 length is 15 residues. DNA for the CDR3: TGCGCCAGCAGCCCTTCGACTAGCGGTATCTACGAGCAGTACTTC. It specifies CASSPSTSGIYEQYF. Combining the CDR3 with reference TRBV5-1 and TRBJ2-7 gives the whole variable domain KAGVTQTPRYLIKTRGQQVTLSCSPISGHRSVSWYQQTPGQGLQFLFEYFSETQRNKGNFPGRFSGRQFSNSRSEMNVSTLELGDSALYLCASSPSTSGIYEQYFGPGTRLTVT.

A single count supports this clone. The CDR3, as DNA: TGTGCCAGCAGTTACTCGGTTACCGAGCCGATGACTGAAGCTTTCTTT. This sequence encodes CASSYSVTEPMTEAFF. This rearrangement joins TRBV6-5 to TRBJ1-1; D gene unclear. Germline V lookup: CDR1 MNHEY, CDR2 SVGAGI. This CDR3 comprises 16 residues. The V and J ends lost 0 bases and 5 bases respectively, with 16 bases between them.

The rearrangement links TRBV28 to TRBJ2-7, with D hard to call. V lost 3 bases to trimming and J lost 3 bases, with 9 bases between them. Germline CDR1 MDHEN, CDR2 SYDVKM. The CDR3 sequence is 13 residues long. The DNA for the CDR3 is TGTGCCAGCAGTTTGGGCAGCAACTACGAGCAGTACTTC. Residues: CASSLGSNYEQYF.

V gene TRBV28 combines with J gene TRBJ2-3; D unresolved. Germline CDR1 and CDR2: MDHEN and SYDVKM. The CDR3 is made up of 14 amino acids. V lost 5 bases, J lost 5 bases, and 14 bases lay in between. The CDR3 DNA is TGTGCCAGCAGTCCCGAACTTCATGTAGATACGCAGTATTTT. Its translation is CASSPELHVDTQYF.

The chain combines TRBV10-3 with TRBJ1-2, with TRBD1 identical over 8 bases. Germline CDR1 and CDR2: ENHRY and SYGVKD. The CDR3 spans 14 residues. The junction had 7 bases not matched to a gene; V was cut back by 6 bases and J by 4 bases. CDR3 in DNA: TGTGCCATCAGCGAGGGACAGGCCCGCTATGGCTACACCTTC. This codes for CAISEGQARYGYTF.

This clone was counted a single time. The chain employs TRBV7-2 and TRBJ2-7, with D possibly TRBD1 on 5 matching bases. Germline V lookup: CDR1 SGHTA, CDR2 FQGNSA. The CDR3 runs to 16 residues. V shed 0 bases and J shed 3 bases, with 15 bases lying between them. The chain's CDR3 is CASSLARASVGYEQYF. CDR3 nucleotide sequence: TGTGCCAGCAGCTTAGCCAGGGCTTCTGTAGGCTACGAGCAGTACTTC.

The J gene is TRBJ1-5, the V gene TRBV6-5; maybe TRBD1 (6 bases). Germline V CDR1 and CDR2: MNHEY, SVGAGI. The CDR3 sequence is 15 residues long. V lost 6 bases and J 6 bases, leaving 18 bases between the germline ends. DNA for the CDR3: TGTGCCAGCAGCCTTGGCGGGGGCTCGGGTCAGCCCCAGCATTTT. Translating it yields CASSLGGGSGQPQHF.

This chain connects TRBV5-1 to TRBJ2-7; D might be TRBD2 (5 bases). V was pared by 7 bases and J by 2 bases, with 13 bases between. CDR1 is SGHRS and CDR2 is YFSETQ in the germline V gene. This CDR3 spans 13 amino acids. CDR3 in amino acids: CASRGQLTYEQYF. The CDR3 region has the DNA TGCGCCAGCCGAGGGCAGTTAACCTACGAGCAGTACTTC.

As regards this clone: This same CDR3 is encoded by further DNA sequences in the sample. The gene calls are TRBV12-3 or TRBV12-4 and TRBJ1-1; D gene uncertain. CDR3 size: 13 residues. V lost 3 bases and J lost 1, with 6 bases in between. CDR3 coding DNA: TGTGCCAGCAGTTTGAGGTGGAACACTGAAGCTTTCTTT. As protein: CASSLRWNTEAFF.

J is TRBJ2-3 and V is TRBV28, with D tentatively TRBD2 (5 bases). The CDR3 length is 14 residues. V was trimmed by 7 bases and J by 2 bases, leaving 13 bases between them. The V gene's germline CDR1 is MDHEN and CDR2 SYDVKM. Here the CDR3 DNA reads TGTGCCAGCAAAAGTCGAGGGTTCACAGATACGCAGTATTTT. Protein product: CASKSRGFTDTQYF. Using reference TRBV28 and TRBJ2-3 for the parts outside the CDR3, the full variable domain is DVKVTQSSRYLVKRTGEKVFLECVQDMDHENMFWYRQDPGLGLRLIYFSYDVKMKEKGDIPEGYSVSREKKERFSLILESASTNQTSMYLCASKSRGFTDTQYFGPGTRLTVL.

For the CDR3, the DNA is TGCGCCAGCAGCACAGGGGGCGGCACTGAAGCTTTCTTT. It codes for CASSTGGGTEAFF. The genes are TRBV5-1 and TRBJ1-1, with 9 bases lining up with TRBD1. The J segment lost 4 bases and the V segment lost 4 bases, leaving 2 bases of the junction unmatched. This CDR3 region has 13 residues. Germline V CDR1 and CDR2: SGHRS, YFSETQ.

This sequence joins TRBV15 and TRBJ1-1; D is uncertain. This CDR3 has 15 residues. Per germline, CDR1 LNHNV and CDR2 YYDKDF (reference sequence). V lost 4 bases to trimming and J lost 4 bases, with 16 bases between them. The CDR3 loop reads CATSTTRSIVTEAFF. CDR3 nucleotides: TGTGCCACCAGCACCACTCGGTCAATTGTCACTGAAGCTTTCTTT.

This clone was seen a handful of times. The J gene is TRBJ1-1, the V gene TRBV11-2; TRBD1 matches 12 bases. The J segment lost 3 bases and the V segment lost 6 bases, leaving 11 bases of the junction unmatched. The germline V gene has CDR1 SGHAT and CDR2 FQNNGV. There are 17 residues in the CDR3. The CDR3 DNA follows: TGTGCCAGCAGGCTAGGGACAGGGGGCGTATTGGACACTGAAGCTTTCTTT. It specifies CASRLGTGGVLDTEAFF.

The rearrangement links TRBV28 to TRBJ1-5; 9 nucleotides agree with TRBD1. Germline V lookup: CDR1 MDHEN, CDR2 SYDVKM. This CDR3 has 16 amino acids. With 7 bases clipped from V and 5 bases from J, the junction kept 12 bases outside the gene matches. The DNA of the CDR3 is TGTGCCAGCATCATCCGAGGGGGGACAGGGTATCAGCCCCAGCATTTT. This translates into CASIIRGGTGYQPQHF.